This T cell receptor beta chain derives from a study of blood T cell repertoires in COVID-19. Repertoires were generated with immunoSEQ multiplex PCR, while TCRdb's copy carries only in-frame clones and drops some. The sample includes 250,000 to 300,000 clones, approximately 91% seen only once; the top ten take about 2.1%. V was pared by 3 bases and J by 3 bases, with 15 bases between. Germline CDR1 PRHDT, CDR2 FYEKMQ (reference sequence). There are 16 residues in the CDR3. The V and J genes are TRBV13 and TRBJ2-1; D possibly corresponds to TRBD1 (6 bases). The TCR sequence derives from a woman in her forties with acute COVID-19. The sample consisted of PBMCs or T cells enriched from blood (not recorded which). CDR3 in amino acids: CASSFRGGYYYNEQFF. As DNA, the CDR3 is TGTGCCAGCAGCTTCAGGGGCGGGTACTACTACAATGAGCAGTTCTTC.